The rows below give T cell receptor beta chains drawn from one sample of a study of shared clonotypes between healthy human individuals. TCRdb's table, derived via immunoSEQ multiplex PCR, lists solely in-frame clones and lacks some. The profile covers approximately 1,000,000 clones, with approximately 80% appearing a single time and approximately 0.52% taken by the ten largest. Sample: memory CD4+ T cells from PBMCs. Source of these receptors: a man aged 18-30 years in good health. Some clones in this sample may be carry-over from other donors' samples. CDR3s include the opening cysteine and the closing phenylalanine or tryptophan. D genes are given only for firm matches. A clone size is listed for some rows: how often the clone was seen (once, few, many), or a class if it is expanded.

D gene,clone size,J gene,V gene,CDR3 DNA,CDR3 protein
TRBD1,.,TRBJ1-2,TRBV28,TGTGCCAGCAGTTCATGGACAGGGAACTATGGCTACACCTTC,CASSSWTGNYGYTF
.,.,TRBJ2-5,TRBV11-2,TGTGCCAGCACCCTAGGAGGGGGATCAGAGACCCAGTACTTC,CASTLGGGSETQYF
TRBD2,many,TRBJ2-5,TRBV7-6,TGTGCCAGCAGCTTAGGCGTCGGCGGGAGCGGGGGGGAGACCCAGTACTTC,CASSLGVGGSGGETQYF
TRBD1,.,TRBJ1-2,TRBV28,TGTGCCAGCAGTCAACCGGGACAGGTGTATGGCTACACCTTC,CASSQPGQVYGYTF
TRBD1,many,TRBJ1-5,TRBV6-5,TGTGCCAGCAGTTACGACAGGGCTCAGCCCCAGCATTTT,CASSYDRAQPQHF
.,.,TRBJ2-3,TRBV18,TGTGCCAGCTCACCAACCGTATCCCCAGATACGCAGTATTTT,CASSPTVSPDTQYF
TRBD2,.,TRBJ2-5,TRBV7-9,TGTGCCAGCAGCTTAGCGAGGGGTAGCGGGGCCCAAGAGACCCAGTACTTC,CASSLARGSGAQETQYF
.,.,TRBJ1-1,TRBV5-1,TGCGCCAGCAGCTTGGTCCGGCCAAACACTGAAGCTTTCTTT,CASSLVRPNTEAFF
.,.,TRBJ2-1,TRBV27,TGTGCCAGCGGACAAGCGGTAGACAATGAGCAGTTCTTC,CASGQAVDNEQFF
.,.,TRBJ1-2,TRBV6-6,TGTGCCAGCAGTCCTGGTCCTAACTATGGCTACACCTTC,CASSPGPNYGYTF
TRBD1,.,TRBJ2-7,TRBV5-1,TGCGCCAGCAGCCCGGGGGACAGGGGGTCCTACGAGCAGTACTTC,CASSPGDRGSYEQYF
.,.,TRBJ2-2,TRBV11-2,TGTGCCAGCAGCCCCGATCCAGGGGTCACCGGGGAGCTGTTTTTT,CASSPDPGVTGELFF
.,.,TRBJ2-1,TRBV7-2,TGTGCCAGCAGCCCGCGGGTCGAGTGGAGTCTGTTCTTC,CASSPRVEWSLFF